The clone carrying this TCR beta chain has a handful of counts. The sample originates from a study of Tregs in tolerant kidney transplant recipients. Unstimulated regulatory T cells (CD4+CD25+CD127-), CD4+CD25- non-regulatory cells, CD4 and CD8 cells were FACS-sorted from thawed PBMCs. Germline V gene lookup returns CDR1 MNHNY and CDR2 SVGAGI (reference sequence). The CDR3 runs to 14 residues. V lost 8 bases to trimming and J lost 0 bases, with 11 bases between them. Method: immunoSEQ multiplex PCR; TCRdb's copy keeps in-frame clones and lacks some. The sample includes about 240,000 clones, approximately 83% seen only once; the top ten take about 0.58%.

The chain uses TRBV6-6 and TRBJ1-3; possibly TRBD1 for D (5 bases). This TCR derives from a human donor in good health. The sequenced sample was CD4+ T cells from blood. The CDR3 is CASHTGTSGNTIYF. The CDR3 coding sequence is TGTGCCAGCCATACCGGGACCTCTGGAAACACCATATATTTT.